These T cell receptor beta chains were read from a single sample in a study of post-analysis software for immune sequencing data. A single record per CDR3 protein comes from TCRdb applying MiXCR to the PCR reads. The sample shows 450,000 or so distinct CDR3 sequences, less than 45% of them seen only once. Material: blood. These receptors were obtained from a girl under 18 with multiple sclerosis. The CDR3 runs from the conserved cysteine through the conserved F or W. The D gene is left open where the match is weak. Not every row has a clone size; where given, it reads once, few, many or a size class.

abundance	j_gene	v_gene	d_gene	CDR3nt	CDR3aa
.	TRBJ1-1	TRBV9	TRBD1	TGTGCCAGCAGCGAAGACAGGGGTGCTCGGGCCTCTGAAGCTTTCTTT	CASSEDRGARASEAFF
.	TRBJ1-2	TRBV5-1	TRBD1	TGCGCCAGCAGCTGGGCACAGGGGAACTATGGCTACACCTTC	CASSWAQGNYGYTF
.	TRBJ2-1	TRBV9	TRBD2	TGTGCCAGCAGCGTAGAAGGACTAGCTCACAATGAGCAGTTCTTC	CASSVEGLAHNEQFF
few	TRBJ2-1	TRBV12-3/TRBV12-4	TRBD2	TGTGCCAGCAGTCAGACTAGCGGGAAAGGTGAGCAGTTCTTC	CASSQTSGKGEQFF
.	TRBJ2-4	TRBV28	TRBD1	TGTGCCAGCAGTCTGGGACAGACTTTTGGCAAAAACATTCAGTACTTC	CASSLGQTFGKNIQYF
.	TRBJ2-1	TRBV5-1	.	TGCGCCAGCAGCTTCGGGGTTAGGTCCTCCTACAATGAGCAGTTCTTC	CASSFGVRSSYNEQFF
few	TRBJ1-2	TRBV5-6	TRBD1	TGTGCCAGCAGCTCACAGGGGGACTATGGCTACACCTTC	CASSSQGDYGYTF
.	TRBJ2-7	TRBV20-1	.	TGCAGTGCTAGACTAGCAGGATACGAGCAGTACTTC	CSARLAGYEQYF
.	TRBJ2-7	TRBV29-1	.	TGCAGCGTTGAAGATCGCGCGAGGGGGGTATACGAGCAGTACTTC	CSVEDRARGVYEQYF
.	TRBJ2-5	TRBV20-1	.	TGCAGTGCTAGAGAGTCGGGGCCCGCAGGTATTACCCAGTACTTC	CSARESGPAGITQYF
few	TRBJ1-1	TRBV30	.	TGTGCCTGGATCAAAGTCCAAGCGGACACTGAAGCTTTCTTT	CAWIKVQADTEAFF
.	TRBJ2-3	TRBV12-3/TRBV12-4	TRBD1	TGTGCCAGCAGCCGGGACAGGGTGGGGGGTACGCAGTATTTT	CASSRDRVGGTQYF
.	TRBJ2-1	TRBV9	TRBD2	TGTGCCAGCAGCGTAGTAGGACTAGCGGTCAATGAGCAGTTCTTC	CASSVVGLAVNEQFF
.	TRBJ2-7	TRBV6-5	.	TGTGCCAGCAGTTCCTACTTGGGGGGTTACGAGCAGTACTTC	CASSSYLGGYEQYF
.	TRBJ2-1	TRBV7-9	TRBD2	TGTGCCAGCAGCTTGCTTAGCGGGAGTCAGGATGAGCAGTTCTTC	CASSLLSGSQDEQFF
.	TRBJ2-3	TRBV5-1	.	TGCGCCAGCAGCTTGTTCGGGAGAGGGAACACAGATACGCAGTATTTT	CASSLFGRGNTDTQYF
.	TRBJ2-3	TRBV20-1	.	TGCAGTGCTAGGATCCCAGGGAGGGATACGCAGTATTTT	CSARIPGRDTQYF
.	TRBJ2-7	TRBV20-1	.	TGCAGTGCCCAGAAGGAGGCCTACGAGCAGTACTTC	CSAQKEAYEQYF
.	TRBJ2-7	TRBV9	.	TGTGCCAGCAGCGTAGGAGTTAGCGGAGGCTACGAGCAGTACTTC	CASSVGVSGGYEQYF
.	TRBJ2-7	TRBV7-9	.	TGTGCCAGCACCCTTCTGACAGGTCCTTCCTACGAGCAGTACTTC	CASTLLTGPSYEQYF
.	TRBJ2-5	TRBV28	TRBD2	TGTGCCAGCAGTTTAGGAGTGCGGGAGGGGGAGACCCAGTACTTC	CASSLGVREGETQYF
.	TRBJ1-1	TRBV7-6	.	TGTGCCAGCAGCCTAAATCGGACGGGCAACCATGAATACACTGAAGCTTTCTTT	CASSLNRTGNHEYTEAFF
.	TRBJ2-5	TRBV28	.	TGTGCCACCTACGGTGCCAGCAGTTTGGAGCGAGGGATCCGAGAGACCCAGTACTTC	CATYGASSLERGIRETQYF
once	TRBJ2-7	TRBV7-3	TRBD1	TGTGCCAGCAGCCCTAACCCGGGGGCAGGGGGCAACGAGCAGTACTTC	CASSPNPGAGGNEQYF
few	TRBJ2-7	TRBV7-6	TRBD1	TGTGCCAGCAGCCCCACTAGGACAGGCCCCTCCTACGAGCAGTACTTC	CASSPTRTGPSYEQYF
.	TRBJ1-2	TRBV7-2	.	TGTGCCAGCAGCTTAGAGCAAGAAGCTAACTATGGCTACACCTTC	CASSLEQEANYGYTF
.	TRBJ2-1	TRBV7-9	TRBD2	TGTGCCACCCCACCAACCTCTAGCGGGAGCTTCAATGAGCAGTTCTTC	CATPPTSSGSFNEQFF
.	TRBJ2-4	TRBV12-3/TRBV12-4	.	TGTGCCAGCAGACTATCCGGAAGGAAAAACATTCAGTACTTC	CASRLSGRKNIQYF
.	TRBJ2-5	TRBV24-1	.	TGTGCCACCAGTGATTCTCAGGGCGGACTAGAGACCCAGTACTTC	CATSDSQGGLETQYF
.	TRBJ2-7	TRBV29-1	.	TGCAGCGTTGGTTATGGGGGCCCCTACGAGCAGTACTTC	CSVGYGGPYEQYF
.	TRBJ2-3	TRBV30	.	TGTGCCTGGAATAGAGGGGAGGCCGTGTCAGATACGCAGTATTTT	CAWNRGEAVSDTQYF
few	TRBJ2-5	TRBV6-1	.	TGTGCCAGCAGTGAATCTATCAGGACCATACAAGAGACCCAGTACTTC	CASSESIRTIQETQYF
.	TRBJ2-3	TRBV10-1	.	TGCGCCAGCAGTGGACCCCCAGGGGAGGATACGCAGTATTTT	CASSGPPGEDTQYF
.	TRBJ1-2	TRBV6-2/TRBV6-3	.	TGTGCCAGCAGCGGACAGTTTAACTATGGCTACACCTTC	CASSGQFNYGYTF
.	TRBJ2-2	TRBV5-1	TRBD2	TGCGCCAGCAGCCTGCGGGGGGCGAACACCGGGGAGCTGTTTTTT	CASSLRGANTGELFF
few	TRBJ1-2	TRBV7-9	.	TGTGCCAGCAGCCCCGACAGCTTCTATGGCTACACCTTC	CASSPDSFYGYTF
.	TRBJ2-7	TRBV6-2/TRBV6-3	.	TGTGCCAGCAAATCCGTACCGAGCTCCTACGAGCAGTACTTC	CASKSVPSSYEQYF
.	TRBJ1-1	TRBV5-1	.	TGCGCCACCTCTCCAGGGGAGGGATCAAACACTGAAGCTTTCTTT	CATSPGEGSNTEAFF
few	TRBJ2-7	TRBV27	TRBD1	TGTGCCAGCGTCCCTATAGGGACAGGCTACGAGCAGTACTTC	CASVPIGTGYEQYF
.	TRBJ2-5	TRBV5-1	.	TGCGCCAGCAGCTTGACAGGGGAGGGAGCGGAGACCCAGTACTTC	CASSLTGEGAETQYF
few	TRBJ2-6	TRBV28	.	TGTGCCAGCAGTGCCCTGACTGAAAACGTCCTGACTTTC	CASSALTENVLTF
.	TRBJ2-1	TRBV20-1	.	TGCAGCGCTAGCCGCCCCGTCTGGGGGGATGAGCAGTTCTTC	CSASRPVWGDEQFF
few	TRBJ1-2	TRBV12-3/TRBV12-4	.	TGTGCCAGCAGTTTGGACCTCCCCGGCTACACCTTC	CASSLDLPGYTF
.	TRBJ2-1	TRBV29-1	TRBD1	TGCAGCGTTTACCCGGGACAGGGGGCTAGCGGGAGAGGCGATGAGCAGTTCTTC	CSVYPGQGASGRGDEQFF
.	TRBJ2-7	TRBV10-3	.	TGTGCCATCAGTGGGGGACTGCTTAACGACGAGCAGTACTTC	CAISGGLLNDEQYF
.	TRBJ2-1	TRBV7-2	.	TGTGCCAGCAGCTTATCTCCTAGCGAGTACAATGAGCAGTTCTTC	CASSLSPSEYNEQFF
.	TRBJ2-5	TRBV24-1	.	TGTGCCACCAGTGATTCCCGCAACGGGTTCCAAGAGACCCAGTACTTC	CATSDSRNGFQETQYF
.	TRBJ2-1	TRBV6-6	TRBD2	TGTGCCAGCAGTTACTCCCTCACTAGCGGACGGTACAATGAGCAGTTCTTC	CASSYSLTSGRYNEQFF
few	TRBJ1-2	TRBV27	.	TGTGCCAGCAGTCCTTCCCGGGGAGGCCATGGCTACACCTTC	CASSPSRGGHGYTF